This TCR beta chain was retrieved from a study of PD-1 blockade in classical Hodgkin lymphoma. As for the study in general: Patients were treated with nivolumab at 3 mg/kg, and this was given intravenously every 2 weeks.

The V gene lost 6 bases and the J gene lost 8 bases, with 13 bases spanning the gap. Germline V gives CDR1 SSHAT, CDR2 FNYEAQ (reference sequence). The CDR3 consists of 13 residues. All patients relapsed after autologous stem cell transplantation, and brentuximab vedotin exposure varied. In its sample, this clone was seen once. The method was immunoSEQ multiplex PCR; TCRdb's version includes in-frame clones alone and lacks a portion of them. The table has more than 90,000 clones, more than 80% seen once. This TCR came from a human donor with classical Hodgkin lymphoma. The V gene is TRBV7-7, the J gene TRBJ1-4; a possible D gene is TRBD1 (5 bases). Sequenced material: peripheral blood mononuclear cells (PBMCs), taken before the second cycle of nivolumab. CDR3 sequence (DNA): TGTGCCAGCAGTCGGGGGTTTGGGGAAAAACTGTTTTTT. Protein: CASSRGFGEKLFF.